The 21 T cell receptor beta chains given below trace back to one sample, sequenced in a study of blood T cells in healthy people across ages. Primed by a sample-barcoded 5' primer and a J-beta primer mix, a second PCR proceeded for 7 to 11 cycles. TCRdb passed the 5' RACE reads through MiXCR, listing each CDR3 protein once. Of about 750,000 distinct CDR3 sequences listed, roughly 50% are singletons. The sample comprised blood. The receptors originated from a man of 80 years or more in good health.

V and J are TRBV5-1 and TRBJ1-5; D gene ambiguous. V was cut by 2 bases and J by 5 bases, with 14 bases left in between. This CDR3 is 15 amino acids long. CDR1 and CDR2 (germline): SGHRS, YFSETQ. This CDR3 reads CASSFRGGSDQPQHF. The CDR3 coding sequence is TGCGCCAGCAGCTTCCGAGGAGGGTCCGATCAGCCCCAGCATTTT.

This chain links TRBV7-2 with TRBJ2-1; D may be TRBD1 (6 bases). This CDR3 region has 14 residues. Germline-derived CDR1 and CDR2 are SGHTA and FQGNSA. The ends were cut back, 5 bases at V and 4 bases at J, with 12 bases in the middle. CDR3 nucleotides: TGTGCCAGCAGCACCGGACAGATATACAATGAGCAGTTCTTC. Encoded protein: CASSTGQIYNEQFF.

This chain connects TRBV9 to TRBJ2-3; 7 nucleotides match TRBD2. Trimming removed 6 bases from V and 4 bases from J; junction bases left unmatched: 11. The length of the CDR3 is 15 residues. In germline, CDR1 is SGDLS, CDR2 YYNGEE. CDR3 in DNA: TGTGCCAGCACCTTAACGGGCGGGAGCGCAGATACGCAGTATTTT. Encoded protein: CASTLTGGSADTQYF.

This clonotype occurred a few times. The V call is TRBV11-2, the J call TRBJ2-5; the D gene is possibly TRBD1 (6 bases). Per the germline V gene, CDR1 is SGHAT and CDR2 is FQNNGV. V was shortened by 4 bases and J by 5 bases, with 20 bases between the two germline ends. This CDR3 comprises 16 residues. CDR3 region: CASSSLGRGARETQYF. The CDR3 region has the DNA TGTGCCAGCAGCTCCCTGGGCAGGGGCGCGCGTGAGACCCAGTACTTC.

The gene calls are TRBV20-1 and TRBJ2-1; possible D gene TRBD1, 6 bases. Trimming left V 6 bases short and J 10 bases short, with 19 bases between. Germline V gene sequence: CDR1 DFQATT, CDR2 SNEGSKA (reference sequence). This CDR3 spans 13 amino acids. CDR3: CSATGYPDREQFF. CDR3 coding DNA: TGCAGTGCAACAGGGTACCCCGATAGGGAGCAGTTCTTC.

The rearrangement joins TRBV4-1 to TRBJ2-1, with 11 nucleotides matching TRBD2. CDR1 and CDR2 from the germline V gene are MGHRA and YSYEKL. V gave up 0 bases and J gave up 9 bases; unmatched junction bases: 7. The CDR3 is 16 residues long. CDR3 in DNA: TGCGCCAGCAGCCAAGAGCCTGGGCTAGCGGGGGGTGAGCAGTTCTTC. Its translation: CASSQEPGLAGGEQFF.

The V and J genes are TRBV7-3 and TRBJ2-3; 8 nucleotides agree with TRBD2. Germline V lookup: CDR1 SGHTA, CDR2 FQGTGA. J gave up 6 bases and V 2 bases, and 13 bases lay outside the gene matches. The CDR3 has 17 amino acids. The CDR3 bases are TGTGCCAGCAGCTTAGTCGGCGGGACTAGACTTAGGGATACGCAGTATTTT. Translation: CASSLVGGTRLRDTQYF.

This chain uses TRBV7-2 with TRBJ1-1; tentatively, D is TRBD1 (5 bases). The CDR3 spans 16 residues. Trimming took off 5 bases at V and 4 bases at J, with 20 bases between the two ends. CDR1 and CDR2 from the germline V gene are SGHTA and FQGNSA. The CDR3 loop is CASSVSVGMGGTEAFF. CDR3 bases: TGTGCCAGCAGCGTGAGTGTGGGGATGGGGGGCACTGAAGCTTTCTTT.

The chain is built from TRBV12-3 or TRBV12-4 and TRBJ2-5; tentative D call: TRBD2 (7 bases). The CDR3 is 13 residues long. The V end was cut by 8 bases, the J end by 7 bases, with 17 bases between. The CDR3 coding sequence is TGTGCCAGCGCTGGGGAGGGGGGGGGGACCCAGTACTTC. This encodes CASAGEGGGTQYF.

V and J are TRBV5-6 and TRBJ1-1; 7 positions match TRBD1. The CDR3 loop spans 15 amino acids. The germline CDR1 and CDR2 sequences are SGHDT and YYEEEE. Germline trimming cut 4 bases from V and 0 bases from J; bases unmatched to any gene: 6. The CDR3 DNA is TGTGCCAGCAGCCAGGGGGACATCCTGAACACTGAAGCTTTCTTT. Protein product: CASSQGDILNTEAFF.

CDR3 nucleotide sequence: TGTGCCAGCAGCCGAGGGGGGCTAGCGGGAGGTGAGCAGTACTTC. It is translated as CASSRGGLAGGEQYF. The rearrangement links TRBV3-1 to TRBJ2-7; 11 bases line up with TRBD2. The length of the CDR3 is 15 residues. The V gene end was trimmed by 4 bases and the J gene end by 7 bases; junction bases not matched to a gene: 9. Germline assignment: CDR1 LGHDT and CDR2 YNNKEL (reference sequence).

Remarks on this clonotype: At one end, the junction sequence differs from germline, possibly due to a read error. CDR3 sequence reads: CASSLATVMPLDQPQHF. Here the CDR3 DNA reads TGTGCCAGCAGTCTAGCGACTGTGATGCCTCTTGATCAGCCCCAGCATTTT. The V and J genes are TRBV12-3 or TRBV12-4 and TRBJ1-5; no firm D call. The CDR3 is made up of 17 amino acids.

The chain uses TRBV2 and TRBJ2-7, with D possibly matching TRBD2 (5 bases). Germline assignment: CDR1 SNHLY and CDR2 FYNNEI. V was clipped by 8 bases and J by 4 bases, with 12 bases between them. The CDR3 sequence is 12 residues long. For the CDR3, the DNA is TGTGCCAGCCTGGGGAGAGGGTACGAGCAGTACTTC. It yields the protein CASLGRGYEQYF.

The chain joins TRBV10-3 to TRBJ1-4; TRBD1 aligns across 10 bases. This CDR3 is built from 13 residues. Germline loops: CDR1 ENHRY, CDR2 SYGVKD. With V trimmed by 6 bases and J by 6 bases, 1 base remained unmatched. The CDR3 sequence is CAIRGTGDEKLFF. DNA of the CDR3: TGTGCCATCAGGGGGACAGGGGATGAAAAACTGTTTTTT.

V is TRBV12-3 or TRBV12-4 and J is TRBJ2-5; TRBD1 aligns across 8 bases. This CDR3 is built from 17 residues. V was clipped by 5 bases and J by 4 bases; unmatched bases: 15. The CDR3 region has the DNA TGTGCCAGCAGTGGACAGGGATCCGGCCCAAGAGGAGAGACCCAGTACTTC. Translation gives CASSGQGSGPRGETQYF.

In this sample, this clonotype turned up a few times. V gene TRBV7-2 combines with J gene TRBJ1-2, with 9 bases identical to TRBD1. Unmatched junction bases numbered 3, after V lost 3 bases and J lost 7 bases. This CDR3 spans 13 amino acids. Looked up from germline, CDR1 is SGHTA and CDR2 is FQGNSA. The CDR3 loop reads CASSLGQGSGYTF. In DNA form, the CDR3 reads TGTGCCAGCAGCTTGGGACAGGGCTCTGGCTACACCTTC.

This clonotype was picked up many times. V is TRBV4-1 and J is TRBJ2-1; 10 nucleotides align to TRBD2. This CDR3 has 18 amino acids. Germline V CDR1 and CDR2: MGHRA, YSYEKL. The V and J ends lost 4 bases and 7 bases, in that order; junction bases with no gene match: 16. Here the CDR3 reads CASSPLDMGLARGNEQFF. CDR3 in DNA: TGCGCCAGCAGCCCCCTCGATATGGGACTAGCGAGAGGGAATGAGCAGTTCTTC.

V and J are TRBV6-5 and TRBJ2-7; TRBD2 matches 7 bases. Looked up from germline, CDR1 is MNHEY and CDR2 is SVGAGI. This CDR3 comprises 15 residues. V lost 2 bases to trimming and J lost 7 bases; unmatched junction nucleotides: 11. The CDR3 here is CASSYGEGGYAEQYF. DNA for the CDR3: TGTGCCAGCAGTTACGGGGAGGGCGGCTACGCGGAGCAGTACTTC.

This clonotype has just a few counts. The chain couples TRBV20-1 to TRBJ2-1, with a weak D call TRBD2 (5 bases). Germline V gene lookup returns CDR1 DFQATT and CDR2 SNEGSKA (reference sequence). CDR3 length: 14 residues. V was cut by 1 base and J by 4 bases, with 11 bases left in between. The DNA for the CDR3 is TGCAGTGCTAGAGTAGCGTTAACGTACAATGAGCAGTTCTTC. Its protein is CSARVALTYNEQFF.

The genes are TRBV6-2 or TRBV6-3 and TRBJ2-7, with D tentatively TRBD2 (6 bases). The V gene's germline CDR1 is MNHEY and CDR2 SVGEGT. CDR3 length equals 14 residues. V was cut by 6 bases and J by 3 bases, with 15 bases left in between. The CDR3 DNA reads as TGTGCCAGCAGGGCGGGACGAATCATCTACGAGCAGTACTTC. Encoded protein: CASRAGRIIYEQYF.

V is TRBV7-2 and J is TRBJ2-3; D ambiguous. Germline lookup yields CDR1 SGHTA and CDR2 FQGNSA. The ends were cut back, 0 bases at V and 7 bases at J, with 5 bases in the middle. This CDR3 has 12 residues. CDR3 amino acids: CASSLAHYTQYF. The DNA of the CDR3 is TGTGCCAGCAGCTTAGCGCACTATACGCAGTATTTT.